One and the same sample provided the 25 T cell receptor beta chains below, sequenced in a study of CD8+ T cells in alopecia areata. RNA extraction was followed by reverse transcription into cDNA, which acted as the sequencing template. Method: immunoSEQ multiplex PCR; TCRdb's copy keeps in-frame clones and lacks some. The sample holds about 180,000 clones, roughly 50% seen once. The treatment is: oral pan-JAK inhibitor, 5-10 mg twice daily. The sample was CD8+ T cells sorted from blood, taken at week 24, from a patient treated with tofacitinib. The source is a human donor with alopecia areata.

About this clone: An end of the junction does not agree with germline; a read error may underlie this. The chain recombines TRBV7-2 with TRBJ2-3, with TRBD2 identical over 7 bases. CDR3 length: 14 residues. Germline V gene sequence: CDR1 SGHTA, CDR2 FQGNSA. The CDR3 reads CASSLLRGADTQYF. For the CDR3, the DNA is TGCGCCAGCAGCCTCCTCCGGGGGGCAGATACGCAGTATTTT.

V usage is TRBV30 and J usage is TRBJ1-2, with TRBD1 as a possible D gene (5 bases). The V gene's germline CDR1 is GTSNPN and CDR2 SVGIG (reference sequence). V lost 2 bases, J lost 6 bases, and 13 bases lay in between. The CDR3 runs to 13 residues. In DNA, the CDR3 is TGTGCCTGGAGTCAGGGAGGTATGGATGGCTACACCTTC. Amino acids: CAWSQGGMDGYTF.

V and J are TRBV4-3 and TRBJ2-1; 7 bases line up with TRBD1. Germline trimming cut 0 bases from V and 7 bases from J; bases unmatched to any gene: 9. Germline V gene lookup returns CDR1 LGHNA and CDR2 YSLEER. The CDR3 extends over 16 amino acids. The CDR3 nucleotides are TGCGCCAGCAGCCAAGACTACAGGGGAAGTGGAAATGAGCAGTTCTTC. Protein product: CASSQDYRGSGNEQFF.

This chain uses TRBV13 with TRBJ1-1; TRBD1 agrees at 7 bases. CDR3 length: 15 residues. V shed 3 bases and J 7 bases; nucleotides not matched to a gene: 11. The germline CDR1 and CDR2 sequences are PRHDT and FYEKMQ (reference sequence). CDR3 protein: CASSLRGRPEIEAFF. Written as DNA, the CDR3 is TGTGCCAGCAGCTTGAGGGGGCGTCCGGAGATTGAAGCTTTCTTT.

The sample holds a few counts of this clone. The chain has TRBV11-2 and TRBJ2-7; 11 nucleotides match TRBD2. V gave up 0 bases and J gave up 4 bases; unmatched junction bases: 8. This CDR3 is built from 17 residues. Per germline, CDR1 SGHAT and CDR2 FQNNGV. Here the CDR3 DNA reads TGTGCCAGCAGCTTAGAGGCTAGCGGGGGGACCCGATACGAGCAGTACTTC. As protein: CASSLEASGGTRYEQYF.

The chain is built from TRBV25-1 and TRBJ2-7, with a weak D call TRBD1 (6 bases). This CDR3 contains 16 residues. Trimming removed 3 bases at V and 0 bases at J, with 15 bases between. Germline lookup yields CDR1 MGHDK and CDR2 SYGVNS. This chain's CDR3 is CASSDPGETGSYEQYF. For the CDR3, the DNA is TGTGCCAGCAGTGATCCAGGGGAAACGGGCTCCTACGAGCAGTACTTC.

CDR3 residues: CAWSVGIMNTEAFF. The CDR3 DNA follows: TGTGCCTGGAGTGTAGGGATAATGAACACTGAAGCTTTCTTT. The chain links TRBV30 to TRBJ1-1; no clear D. This CDR3 region has 14 residues. The V gene's germline CDR1 is GTSNPN and CDR2 SVGIG (reference sequence). The ends were cut back, 0 bases at V and 0 bases at J, with 8 bases in the middle.

This clone was observed a single time. The CDR3 sequence is CASSQEGRDGTDTQYF. The CDR3, as DNA: TGTGCCAGCAGCCAAGAAGGTCGTGATGGCACAGATACGCAGTATTTT. The chain uses TRBV4-2 and TRBJ2-3; D not certain. Between the trimmed V and J ends, which lost 0 bases and 1 base, there was a span of 11 bases. The CDR3 covers 16 residues. Per the germline V gene, CDR1 is LGHNA and CDR2 is YNFKEQ.

This clone was detected only a few times. The CDR3 is CASSRGLAGGDNEQFF. The CDR3 coding sequence is TGTGCCAGCAGCCGCGGGCTAGCGGGAGGAGACAATGAGCAGTTCTTC. The chain has TRBV7-8 and TRBJ2-1; TRBD2 agrees at 11 bases. The CDR3 covers 16 residues. Per the germline V gene, CDR1 is SGHVS and CDR2 is FQNEAQ. V was pared by 5 bases and J by 5 bases, with 8 bases of the junction left unmatched.

CDR3 nucleotide sequence: TGTGCCAGCAGCGTCTCGGGGGGCTCCCAAGAGACCCAGTACTTC. It is translated as CASSVSGGSQETQYF. V usage is TRBV9 and J usage is TRBJ2-5, with D perhaps matching TRBD2 (7 bases). Trimming cost V 2 bases and J 1 base, with 12 bases left between them. This CDR3 spans 15 amino acids. CDR1 is SGDLS and CDR2 is YYNGEE in the germline V gene. The variable domain in full, with the rest retrieved from reference TRBV9 and TRBJ2-5, is DSGVTQTPKHLITATGQRVTLRCSPRSGDLSVYWYQQSLDQGLQFLIQYYNGEERAKGNILERFSAQQFPDLHSELNLSSLELGDSALYFCASSVSGGSQETQYFGPGTRLLVL.

In its sample, this clone was seen a few times. This sequence joins TRBV11-2 and TRBJ2-1; the D is unclear. The CDR3 extends over 13 amino acids. Germline CDR1 and CDR2: SGHAT and FQNNGV. V was shortened by 3 bases and J by 7 bases, with 10 bases between the two germline ends. The CDR3 here is CASSFLEANEQFF. The CDR3 coding sequence is TGTGCCAGCAGCTTTCTAGAGGCGAATGAGCAGTTCTTC.

V usage is TRBV9 and J usage is TRBJ2-3; D not certain. The CDR3 length is 16 residues. Germline V gives CDR1 SGDLS, CDR2 YYNGEE. Trimming removed 0 bases from V and 0 bases from J, with 11 bases in between. The CDR3 DNA is TGTGCCAGCAGCGTAGCTCACTTAGCTAGCACAGATACGCAGTATTTT. Protein sequence: CASSVAHLASTDTQYF.

This chain uses TRBV5-1 with TRBJ2-2; D is possibly TRBD2 (6 bases). Germline V gene data show CDR1 as SGHRS and CDR2 as YFSETQ. Trimming removed 0 bases at V and 3 bases at J, with 18 bases between. The CDR3 covers 18 residues. The CDR3 DNA follows: TGCGCCAGCAGCTTGGCTTCTCGGGGGAGACTTCACACCGGGGAGCTGTTTTTT. It specifies CASSLASRGRLHTGELFF.

This clone was seen more than once but under ten times. The chain carries TRBV27 and TRBJ2-2; the D gene is possibly TRBD2 (6 bases). The V gene's germline CDR1 is MNHEY and CDR2 SMNVEV (reference sequence). The CDR3 sequence is 15 residues long. The V gene lost 10 bases and the J gene lost 6 bases, with 21 bases spanning the gap. The CDR3 region has the DNA TGTGCCACCATGTCGAAAAGACTAGTTGCCGGGGAGCTGTTTTTT. Protein product: CATMSKRLVAGELFF.

The rearrangement uses TRBV7-9 and TRBJ2-1; TRBD2 is a possible D gene (7 bases). This CDR3 is 13 amino acids long. The V end lost 9 bases, the J end lost 7 bases, and 16 bases lay between the germline ends. The germline gives CDR1 SEHNR, CDR2 FQNEAQ (reference sequence). The CDR3, as DNA: TGTGCCAGTTCACTCGGGGGGACAAATGAGCAGTTCTTC. It codes for CASSLGGTNEQFF.

CDR3 sequence: CASSPRTGGYEQYF. The DNA of the CDR3 is TGTGCCAGCAGTCCCCGGACAGGAGGCTACGAGCAGTACTTC. This chain joins TRBV27 and TRBJ2-7, with 7 bases identical to TRBD1. The CDR3 is 14 amino acids. V lost 5 bases, J lost 3 bases, and 7 bases stayed unmatched. Per germline, CDR1 MNHEY and CDR2 SMNVEV (reference sequence).

The V and J genes are TRBV7-8 and TRBJ2-1; D not resolved. Germline V gene sequence: CDR1 SGHVS, CDR2 FQNEAQ. This CDR3 has 13 amino acids. V lost 0 bases and J lost 7, with 7 bases in between. CDR3 in amino acids: CASSLAVGNEQFF. The CDR3 DNA reads TGTGCCAGCAGCTTAGCTGTTGGGAATGAGCAGTTCTTC.

The gene calls are TRBV5-4 and TRBJ1-1; the D is unclear. The V end lost 2 bases, the J end lost 1 base, and 9 bases lay between the germline ends. Germline values: CDR1 SGHNT, CDR2 YYREEE (reference sequence). CDR3 size: 14 residues. The CDR3 coding sequence is TGTGCCAGCAGCTTAGCCCCCGAGAACACTGAAGCTTTCTTT. As protein: CASSLAPENTEAFF.

This clone appeared a single time. V gene TRBV27 combines with J gene TRBJ1-5; D gene uncertain. Trimming pared 2 bases from V and 4 bases from J, leaving 12 bases between. Germline-derived CDR1 and CDR2 are MNHEY and SMNVEV (reference sequence). The CDR3 is 15 residues long. CDR3 DNA: TGTGCCAGCAGTTTAGGGATTGAGGTAAATCAGCCCCAGCATTTT. It specifies CASSLGIEVNQPQHF.

There are a few counts of this clone. The chain has TRBV30 and TRBJ2-3; 8 nucleotides agree with TRBD2. CDR3 length: 15 residues. Germline trimming cut 1 base from V and 2 bases from J; bases unmatched to any gene: 5. Per the germline V gene, CDR1 is GTSNPN and CDR2 is SVGIG (reference sequence). The CDR3 DNA reads TGTGCCTGGAGTGCAGCGGGGGCCGTCACAGATACGCAGTATTTT. It specifies CAWSAAGAVTDTQYF.

As for this clone: The identical CDR3 is also encoded by other nucleotide sequences in the sample. The rearrangement joins TRBV9 to TRBJ2-6; no reliable D call. The CDR3 extends over 13 amino acids. Trimming removed 1 base at V and 4 bases at J, with 3 bases between. The germline V gene has CDR1 SGDLS and CDR2 YYNGEE. CDR3: CASSVSGANVLTF. CDR3 nucleotides: TGTGCCAGCAGCGTATCCGGGGCCAACGTCCTGACTTTC.

This chain links TRBV7-3 with TRBJ2-1; D is uncertain. The CDR3 length is 12 residues. Germline V gene data show CDR1 as SGHTA and CDR2 as FQGTGA. The V gene lost 4 bases and the J gene lost 6 bases, with 7 bases spanning the gap. The CDR3 loop reads CASSSASNEQFF. The CDR3 DNA reads TGTGCCAGCAGCTCGGCGAGCAATGAGCAGTTCTTC.

The V gene is TRBV5-6, the J gene TRBJ1-5; the D is unclear. Germline V gene sequence: CDR1 SGHDT, CDR2 YYEEEE. With 1 base removed from V and 4 bases from J, the gap between germline ends came to 9 bases. There are 14 residues in the CDR3. CDR3 nucleotide sequence: TGTGCCAGCAGCTTGCGGCAAAGGAATCAGCCCCAGCATTTT. Translating gives CASSLRQRNQPQHF.

This clone was seen more than once but under ten times. V and J are TRBV10-2 and TRBJ1-5; D is unclear. The V gene lost 2 bases and the J gene lost 0 bases, with 5 bases spanning the gap. Germline CDR1 WSHSY, CDR2 SAAADI. This CDR3 is built from 14 residues. CDR3 sequence (DNA): TGCGCCAGCAGTGAGGTTAATAGCAATCAGCCCCAGCATTTT. Protein sequence: CASSEVNSNQPQHF.

The chain carries TRBV5-1 and TRBJ1-1; D is uncertain. The V gene's germline CDR1 is SGHRS and CDR2 YFSETQ. The V and J ends lost 4 bases and 1 base respectively, with 11 bases between them. The CDR3 consists of 14 residues. CDR3 DNA: TGCGCCAGCAGCCTTGCAACCGGGAACACTGAAGCTTTCTTT. Residues: CASSLATGNTEAFF.